The 8 T cell receptor beta chains presented below share a single source sample, sequenced in a study of Ad26.COV2.S vaccination and SARS-CoV-2 variants. Treatment defined: about 20 received Ad26.COV2.S at low or high dose, single or two shots; several received placebo; per-sample allocation not given. Day 63 after the first injection of vaccine or placebo was the sampling time. The repertoire was sequenced with immunoSEQ multiplex PCR; TCRdb's copy has only in-frame clones and lacks some. Altogether 300,000 to 350,000 clones are present, around 90% being singletons, with the ten largest covering 6.4%. Here the sequenced sample was peripheral blood, taken in a trial of Ad26.COV2.S vaccine versus placebo. These receptors all come from a person aged 18-65 years who received the Ad26.COV2.S COVID-19 vaccine or a placebo.

This chain uses TRBV11-2 with TRBJ1-1, with 7 positions matching TRBD1. This CDR3 has 14 amino acids. V gave up 5 bases and J gave up 0 bases; unmatched junction bases: 3. Looked up from germline, CDR1 is SGHAT and CDR2 is FQNNGV. CDR3 amino acids: CASSAGQLNTEAFF. The CDR3 DNA reads as TGTGCCAGCAGCGCGGGACAGCTGAACACTGAAGCTTTCTTT.

The gene calls are TRBV5-1 and TRBJ2-3; TRBD2 is a possible D gene (5 bases). This CDR3 is built from 14 residues. The V end was cut by 4 bases, the J end by 2 bases, with 11 bases between. Germline V gene lookup returns CDR1 SGHRS and CDR2 YFSETQ. The CDR3: CASSTGYFTDTQYF. CDR3 in DNA: TGCGCCAGCAGCACGGGATACTTCACAGATACGCAGTATTTT. Based on the CDR3 plus reference TRBV5-1 and TRBJ2-3, the full variable domain is KAGVTQTPRYLIKTRGQQVTLSCSPISGHRSVSWYQQTPGQGLQFLFEYFSETQRNKGNFPGRFSGRQFSNSRSEMNVSTLELGDSALYLCASSTGYFTDTQYFGPGTRLTVL.

This chain links TRBV30 with TRBJ2-1, with D maybe TRBD1 (6 bases). Germline CDR1 is GTSNPN and CDR2 is SVGIG (reference sequence). Trimming left V 8 bases short and J 0 bases short, with 14 bases between. The CDR3 runs to 14 residues. In nucleotides, the CDR3 is TGTGCCATACAGGGACCGTTCTCCTACAATGAGCAGTTCTTC. Translated, it gives CAIQGPFSYNEQFF.

The sample holds one count of this clone. The rearrangement joins TRBV18 to TRBJ2-7; no reliable D call. V lost 0 bases and J lost 0, with 9 bases in between. The CDR3 contains 15 residues. Looked up from germline, CDR1 is KGHSH and CDR2 is LQKENI. The CDR3 sequence: CASSPPYRDSYEQYF. The CDR3 nucleotides read TGTGCCAGCTCACCACCTTATCGCGACTCCTACGAGCAGTACTTC. The full variable domain, its missing parts supplied by reference TRBV18 and TRBJ2-7, is NAGVMQNPRHLVRRRGQEARLRCSPMKGHSHVYWYRQLPEEGLKFMVYLQKENIIDESGMPKERFSAEFPKEGPSILRIQQVVRGDSAAYFCASSPPYRDSYEQYFGPGTRLTVT.

The chain joins TRBV3-1 (or the pseudogene TRBV3-2) to TRBJ1-6, with 10 bases that match TRBD1. Unmatched junction bases numbered 11, after V lost 3 bases and J lost 12 bases. Germline V lookup: CDR1 LGHDT, CDR2 YNNKEL (reference sequence). There are 16 residues in the CDR3. The CDR3 sequence is CASSQGGQGTTGPLHF. The DNA of the CDR3 is TGTGCCAGCAGCCAGGGGGGACAGGGGACGACGGGACCCCTCCACTTT.

V and J are TRBV5-4 and TRBJ1-1; D might be TRBD1 (5 bases). CDR3 length equals 15 residues. Germline V gives CDR1 SGHNT, CDR2 YYREEE (reference sequence). Trimming took off 0 bases at V and 1 base at J, with 10 bases between the two ends. CDR3 in DNA: TGTGCCAGCAGCTTGGCTCCAGGGAGGAACACTGAAGCTTTCTTT. Translation: CASSLAPGRNTEAFF.

The chain couples TRBV10-3 to TRBJ2-2; 8 bases line up with TRBD1. CDR3 length: 14 residues. Germline CDR1 reads ENHRY; CDR2 reads SYGVKD. V trimming: 6 bases; J trimming: 5 bases; junction bases outside the gene matches: 5. In DNA form, the CDR3 reads TGTGCCATCAGGGCACAGGGGGTTACCGGGGAGCTGTTTTTT. This codes for CAIRAQGVTGELFF.

This chain connects TRBV7-3 to TRBJ2-1; 8 bases fit TRBD2. CDR1 SGHTA and CDR2 FQGTGA come from the germline V gene. V lost 0 bases and J lost 10; bases outside the gene matches: 11. This CDR3 contains 16 residues. The CDR3 region is CASSLTSGLASPEQFF. DNA of the CDR3: TGTGCCAGCAGCTTAACGTCAGGACTAGCCTCTCCGGAGCAGTTCTTC.